These 19 T cell receptor beta chains were all obtained from the same sample, sequenced in a study of cytomegalovirus exposure and HLA in healthy donors (TCRdb year 2017). Library generation was performed with the immunoSEQ multiplex PCR assay. A mixture of 60 forward primers for TCR Vbeta segments and 13 reverse primers for TCR Jbeta segments was used in the multiplex PCR. TCRdb limited this immuneACCESS table to in-frame rearrangements with V and J called. A share of clones is missing; checked studies link under half to unresolved V genes, and the rest is unexplained. Here the sample has roughly 110,000 clones; 75% occur a single time. Of the sample, roughly 2.9% falls within the top ten clones. The sequencing sample was made of PBMCs. Every receptor here comes from a male donor in good health and CMV-seropositive.

The CDR3 DNA reads TGCGCCAGCAGCCAAGGGCTAGCGCGCACAGATACGCAGTATTTT. It yields the protein CASSQGLARTDTQYF. The chain is built from TRBV4-3 and TRBJ2-3; weak D call: TRBD2 (6 bases). This CDR3 comprises 15 residues. V lost 1 base, J lost 1 base, and 9 bases lay in between. The germline CDR1 and CDR2 sequences are LGHNA and YSLEER.

This clone was recorded only once. The chain joins TRBV9 to TRBJ1-6, with a possible D match to TRBD1 (5 bases). Trimming left V 0 bases short and J 9 bases short, with 16 bases between. Germline V lookup: CDR1 SGDLS, CDR2 YYNGEE. The CDR3 length is 16 residues. CDR3 in amino acids: CASSVGIGARGSPLHF. The CDR3 coding sequence is TGTGCCAGCAGCGTAGGCATAGGGGCGCGTGGTTCACCCCTCCACTTT.

This clone was seen a few times. The rearrangement joins TRBV10-3 to TRBJ1-4, with 7 bases lining up with TRBD1. Germline V lookup: CDR1 ENHRY, CDR2 SYGVKD. This CDR3 has 14 amino acids. Trimming removed 0 bases from V and 8 bases from J; junction bases left unmatched: 3. CDR3 DNA sequence: TGTGCCATCAGTGAGTCACCAGGGGGGGAAAAACTGTTTTTT. Translation gives CAISESPGGEKLFF.

This rearrangement joins TRBV7-6 to TRBJ2-7; TRBD1 might be the D (5 bases). CDR3 length equals 14 residues. Germline V CDR1 and CDR2: SGHVS, FNYEAQ. The V end lost 4 bases, the J end lost 2 bases, and 12 bases lay between the germline ends. The CDR3 bases are TGTGCCAGCAGCTACTCCCAGGGTCCCTACGAGCAGTACTTC. Residues: CASSYSQGPYEQYF. The full variable domain, rest sourced from reference TRBV7-6 and TRBJ2-7, is GAGVSQSPRYKVTKRGQDVALRCDPISGHVSLYWYRQALGQGPEFLTYFNYEAQQDKSGLPNDRFSAERPEGSISTLTIQRTEQRDSAMYRCASSYSQGPYEQYFGPGTRLTVT.

A few counts support this clone. Here the CDR3 reads CASSPISTGLGYTF. The CDR3 coding sequence is TGTGCCAGCAGCCCTATCTCGACAGGGTTGGGCTACACCTTC. V gene TRBV14 combines with J gene TRBJ1-2; 7 positions agree with TRBD1. In germline, CDR1 is SGHDN, CDR2 FVKESK. Trimming removed 4 bases from V and 8 bases from J; junction bases left unmatched: 10. CDR3 length: 14 amino acids.

The V and J genes are TRBV5-8 and TRBJ2-7, with D unclear. Trimming shortened V by 5 bases and J by 6 bases, and 12 bases separated the two germline ends. CDR3 length: 12 residues. The germline gives CDR1 SGHTS, CDR2 YDEGEE. Here the CDR3 DNA reads TGTGCCAGCAGTTTAGGCCGGGTCGAGCAGTACTTC. Amino acid sequence: CASSLGRVEQYF.

The chain uses TRBV7-2 and TRBJ2-1; tentative D call: TRBD2 (5 bases). The CDR3 consists of 15 residues. V shed 5 bases and J shed 3 bases, with 14 bases lying between them. Germline CDR1 and CDR2: SGHTA and FQGNSA. CDR3 amino acids: CASSDGRGGYNEQFF. The CDR3, as DNA: TGTGCCAGCAGCGACGGTCGCGGAGGCTACAATGAGCAGTTCTTC.

The genes are TRBV5-4 and TRBJ2-2; TRBD2 matches 8 bases. From germline, CDR1 is SGHNT and CDR2 YYREEE (reference sequence). The CDR3 contains 16 residues. J lost 5 bases, V lost 1 base, and 7 bases had no gene match. The CDR3 protein is CASSLLGRGRTGELFF. Written as DNA, the CDR3 is TGTGCCAGCAGCTTGCTCGGGAGGGGTCGGACCGGGGAGCTGTTTTTT.

The rearrangement uses TRBV7-9 and TRBJ2-7, with a possible D match to TRBD1 (5 bases). The CDR3 totals 14 residues. Germline lookup yields CDR1 SEHNR and CDR2 FQNEAQ (reference sequence). Trimming removed 3 bases at V and 0 bases at J, with 9 bases between. CDR3 residues: CASSFLGVSYEQYF. The CDR3 DNA follows: TGTGCCAGCAGCTTTTTAGGGGTCTCCTACGAGCAGTACTTC.

This chain connects TRBV19 to TRBJ2-1; 14 bases map to TRBD2. The CDR3 is 17 residues long. V trimming: 5 bases; J trimming: 4 bases; junction bases outside the gene matches: 7. Per germline, CDR1 LNHDA and CDR2 SQIVND (reference sequence). The CDR3 here is CASSLGTSGSIYNEQFF. The CDR3 DNA sequence: TGTGCCAGTAGTTTAGGGACTAGCGGGAGTATTTACAATGAGCAGTTCTTC.

This clone was recorded a few times. The chain couples TRBV4-3 to TRBJ1-2; D not resolved. The CDR3 has 16 residues. Germline V CDR1 and CDR2: LGHNA, YSLEER. The V gene lost 0 bases and the J gene lost 0 bases, with 11 bases spanning the gap. The DNA for the CDR3 is TGCGCCAGCAGCCAAGATCCCACACAAGCTAACTATGGCTACACCTTC. It is translated as CASSQDPTQANYGYTF.

This chain connects TRBV7-9 to TRBJ2-3; 7 bases line up with TRBD2. V was clipped by 2 bases and J by 0 bases; unmatched bases: 2. The CDR3 has 15 residues. Germline V lookup: CDR1 SEHNR, CDR2 FQNEAQ (reference sequence). CDR3 coding DNA: TGTGCCAGCAGCTTACTAGCGGACAGCACAGATACGCAGTATTTT. This gives the protein CASSLLADSTDTQYF. Full variable domain (outside the CDR3, taken from reference TRBV7-9 and TRBJ2-3): DTGVSQNPRHKITKRGQNVTFRCDPISEHNRLYWYRQTLGQGPEFLTYFQNEAQLEKSRLLSDRFSAERPKGSFSTLEIQRTEQGDSAMYLCASSLLADSTDTQYFGPGTRLTVL.

The V gene is TRBV13, the J gene TRBJ1-6; D may be TRBD1 (6 bases). The CDR3 is made up of 17 amino acids. V shed 4 bases and J shed 0 bases, with 13 bases lying between them. The germline CDR1 and CDR2 sequences are PRHDT and FYEKMQ (reference sequence). This chain's CDR3 is CASSSDLRGSYNSPLHF. In DNA, the CDR3 is TGTGCCAGCAGCTCTGACCTCAGGGGCTCCTATAATTCACCCCTCCACTTT.

The chain uses TRBV6-5 and TRBJ2-3; D unclear. The CDR3 consists of 16 residues. Between the trimmed V and J ends, which lost 2 bases and 0 bases, there was a span of 12 bases. CDR1 is MNHEY and CDR2 is SVGAGI in the germline V gene. The CDR3 nucleotides are TGTGCCAGCAGTTACATCGCCGGGTCGAGCACAGATACGCAGTATTTT. It specifies CASSYIAGSSTDTQYF.

The rearrangement links TRBV4-2 to TRBJ1-1; D ambiguous. The CDR3 is 12 residues long. Germline assignment: CDR1 LGHNA and CDR2 YNFKEQ. The V and J ends lost 2 bases and 2 bases respectively, with 3 bases between them. Here the CDR3 reads CASSQLNTEAFF. The CDR3 DNA follows: TGTGCCAGCAGCCAACTAAACACTGAAGCTTTCTTT.

The genes are TRBV7-2 and TRBJ2-5; 9 bases are shared with TRBD2. The CDR3 loop spans 16 amino acids. Germline trimming cut 1 base from V and 2 bases from J; bases unmatched to any gene: 5. In germline, CDR1 is SGHTA, CDR2 FQGNSA. For the CDR3, the DNA is TGTGCCAGCAGCTTAGAGAGCGGGGGGCTTCAAGAGACCCAGTACTTC. Protein product: CASSLESGGLQETQYF.

The gene calls are TRBV7-2 and TRBJ1-1; D ambiguous. CDR1 and CDR2 (germline): SGHTA, FQGNSA. Trimming left V 2 bases short and J 6 bases short, with 10 bases between. CDR3 length equals 13 residues. CDR3 protein: CASSLTEQSEAFF. CDR3 DNA sequence: TGTGCCAGCAGCTTAACGGAGCAATCTGAAGCTTTCTTT. Using reference TRBV7-2 and TRBJ1-1 for the parts outside the CDR3, the full variable domain is GAGVSQSPSNKVTEKGKDVELRCDPISGHTALYWYRQSLGQGLEFLIYFQGNSAPDKSGLPSDRFSAERTGGSVSTLTIQRTQQEDSAVYLCASSLTEQSEAFFGQGTRLTVV.

The chain links TRBV19 to TRBJ1-1; no definite D call. V was shortened by 5 bases and J by 3 bases, with 16 bases between the two germline ends. The CDR3 has 15 residues. Germline values: CDR1 LNHDA, CDR2 SQIVND (reference sequence). Written as DNA, the CDR3 is TGTGCCAGTAGTTTTGAGGTGGTGTTATACACTGAAGCTTTCTTT. It encodes CASSFEVVLYTEAFF.

This sequence joins TRBV6-5 and TRBJ2-7; TRBD1 might be the D (5 bases). V lost 5 bases to trimming and J lost 7 bases, with 18 bases between them. This CDR3 has 14 residues. Germline V gene data show CDR1 as MNHEY and CDR2 as SVGAGI. DNA of the CDR3: TGTGCCAGCAGTCGAAGTTGGGGCCTTGGAGAGCAGTACTTC. Encoded protein: CASSRSWGLGEQYF.